These 14 T cell receptor beta chains originate from one sample sequenced in a study of siplizumab effects on memory and regulatory T cells (dated by TCRdb to between 2018 and 2021). The method behind the library was the immunoSEQ multiplex PCR assay. TCRdb limited this immuneACCESS table to in-frame rearrangements with V and J called. A share of clones is missing; checked studies link under half to unresolved V genes, and the rest is unexplained. The sample table contains over 95,000 clones; only one count was recorded for just over 90% of them. The ten largest make up roughly 0.15% of the sample. The material sequenced was non-Treg CD4+ T cells sorted from blood. The cell subset or site label, as the study defines it: FACS-sorted unstimulated CD4+ non-regulatory T cells. The receptors derive from a human donor in good health.

The rearrangement uses TRBV5-1 and TRBJ1-2; maybe TRBD1 (5 bases). There are 14 residues in the CDR3. V was pared by 4 bases and J by 8 bases, with 18 bases between. Germline loops: CDR1 SGHRS, CDR2 YFSETQ. The CDR3 DNA sequence: TGCGCCAGCAGCCCTGAGAGGGGAGGGCAGGGCTACACCTTC. Protein: CASSPERGGQGYTF.

The chain uses TRBV18 and TRBJ1-1, with D hard to call. Deletions cut 3 bases from V and 1 base from J, with 12 bases between. The CDR3 covers 15 residues. Germline CDR1 reads KGHSH; CDR2 reads LQKENI. The CDR3 reads CASSPSHLTNTEAFF. The CDR3 DNA reads as TGTGCCAGCTCACCCTCACACCTGACGAACACTGAAGCTTTCTTT.

The chain uses TRBV2 and TRBJ1-1, with D tentatively TRBD1 (5 bases). V was cut by 5 bases and J by 0 bases, with 10 bases left in between. The V gene's germline CDR1 is SNHLY and CDR2 FYNNEI. This CDR3 contains 14 residues. CDR3 in DNA: TGTGCCAGCAGTCAAACAGGCATGAACACTGAAGCTTTCTTT. Translation gives CASSQTGMNTEAFF.

The chain has TRBV10-3 and TRBJ1-1, with TRBD1 matching over 8 bases. The CDR3 has 15 amino acids. V gave up 2 bases and J gave up 7 bases; unmatched junction bases: 9. The germline CDR1 and CDR2 sequences are ENHRY and SYGVKD. The CDR3 loop is CAISEGTGPLGEAFF. CDR3 sequence (DNA): TGTGCCATCAGTGAGGGGACAGGCCCCCTGGGTGAAGCTTTCTTT.

V usage is TRBV5-5 and J usage is TRBJ2-1; TRBD1 aligns across 12 bases. V was clipped by 0 bases and J by 9 bases; unmatched bases: 10. Germline assignment: CDR1 SGHKS and CDR2 YYEKEE (reference sequence). The CDR3 consists of 17 residues. CDR3 coding DNA: TGTGCCAGCAGCTTGGCCGGGACAGGGGGCCCAATTACTGAGCAGTTCTTC. Amino acids: CASSLAGTGGPITEQFF.

In its sample, this clone was seen a few times. The chain recombines TRBV18 with TRBJ1-1; maybe TRBD1 (6 bases). The CDR3 extends over 15 amino acids. V was trimmed by 6 bases and J by 2 bases, leaving 16 bases between them. The germline gives CDR1 KGHSH, CDR2 LQKENI. The CDR3 here is CASSRVQGFNTEAFF. DNA of the CDR3: TGTGCCAGCTCTCGAGTACAGGGATTTAACACTGAAGCTTTCTTT. Complete variable domain (other parts from reference TRBV18 and TRBJ1-1): NAGVMQNPRHLVRRRGQEARLRCSPMKGHSHVYWYRQLPEEGLKFMVYLQKENIIDESGMPKERFSAEFPKEGPSILRIQQVVRGDSAAYFCASSRVQGFNTEAFFGQGTRLTVV.

A single count supports this clone. This chain uses TRBV6-5 with TRBJ2-3; a possible D gene is TRBD2 (7 bases). The CDR3 loop spans 15 amino acids. V lost 2 bases to trimming and J lost 4 bases, with 13 bases between them. Germline V gene sequence: CDR1 MNHEY, CDR2 SVGAGI. This chain's CDR3 is CASSYGGAGADTQYF. CDR3 nucleotide sequence: TGTGCCAGCAGTTACGGGGGGGCGGGTGCAGATACGCAGTATTTT.

This clone was observed a single time. The chain joins TRBV5-8 to TRBJ2-3, with 8 bases lining up with TRBD2. The CDR3 spans 15 residues. Germline loops: CDR1 SGHTS, CDR2 YDEGEE. V trimming: 0 bases; J trimming: 3 bases; junction bases outside the gene matches: 3. CDR3 sequence reads: CASSLGTSPTDTQYF. The CDR3 DNA follows: TGTGCCAGCAGCTTGGGGACTAGCCCAACAGATACGCAGTATTTT.

The chain recombines TRBV4-1 with TRBJ2-5, with 9 bases that match TRBD2. This CDR3 comprises 16 residues. Germline V gene data show CDR1 as MGHRA and CDR2 as YSYEKL. Trimming removed 4 bases from V and 1 base from J; junction bases left unmatched: 7. The CDR3, as DNA: TGCGCCAGCAGCCTCCAGCGGGGGGCTACCCAAGAGACCCAGTACTTC. Its protein is CASSLQRGATQETQYF.

As to this clone: One end of the junction varies from germline; a read error may be responsible. The chain uses TRBV4-1 and TRBJ2-3, with D perhaps TRBD1 or TRBD2 (6 bases each). The germline gives CDR1 MGHRA, CDR2 YSYEKL. The CDR3 has 17 residues. Here the CDR3 DNA reads TGCGCCAGCAGCCAAGATCTGGGGGGCCCTCGAACAGGTACGCAGTATTTT. Protein sequence: CASSQDLGGPRTGTQYF.

The genes are TRBV2 and TRBJ2-7; 10 bases map to TRBD1. The CDR3 consists of 15 residues. The V gene end was trimmed by 6 bases and the J gene end by 3 bases; junction bases not matched to a gene: 8. In germline, CDR1 is SNHLY, CDR2 FYNNEI. The CDR3 is CASRGRDRGNYEQYF. For the CDR3, the DNA is TGTGCCAGCAGGGGCCGGGACAGGGGCAACTACGAGCAGTACTTC. Looking up the rest from reference TRBV2 and TRBJ2-7 gives the full variable domain: EPEVTQTPSHQVTQMGQEVILRCVPISNHLYFYWYRQILGQKVEFLVSFYNNEISEKSEIFDDQFSVERPDGSNFTLKIRSTKLEDSAMYFCASRGRDRGNYEQYFGPGTRLTVT.

This rearrangement joins TRBV12-2 to TRBJ2-2; the D call in the table, TRBD1, was not verified against the DNA. TRBV12-2 is a pseudogene locus. This CDR3 is built from 21 residues. The CDR3 sequence is CASRPSRTGTGGERNTGELFF. The CDR3, as DNA: TGTGCAAGTCGCCCTAGCCGGACCGGGACAGGGGGAGAAAGGAACACCGGGGAGCTGTTTTTT.

For this clone: It is unclear where the CDR3 begins or ends on the DNA, so no DNA is shown, and the CDR3 is as TCRdb lists it. This chain links TRBV2 with TRBJ1-5; TRBD1, the table's D call, lacks a check against the DNA. Germline V gene data show CDR1 as SNHLY and CDR2 as FYNNEI. The CDR3 length equals 16 residues, ends included. This CDR3 reads CASSTSTGLSNQPQHF.

This chain joins TRBV6-6 and TRBJ2-3; 8 positions agree with TRBD2. This CDR3 has 14 residues. The J segment lost 1 base and the V segment lost 8 bases, leaving 5 bases of the junction unmatched. Per germline, CDR1 MNHNY and CDR2 SVGAGI (reference sequence). The CDR3 DNA follows: TGTGCCAGCGTAGCGGGGAAACGCACAGATACGCAGTATTTT. This sequence encodes CASVAGKRTDTQYF.